This T cell receptor beta chain was sequenced for a study of blood T cell repertoires in COVID-19. Profiling relied on immunoSEQ multiplex PCR, and the TCRdb table lists in-frame clones only, not all of them. The sample has under 300,000 clones; about 80% are singletons. V lost 5 bases to trimming and J lost 6 bases; unmatched junction nucleotides: 20. The V gene's germline CDR1 is LNHDA and CDR2 SQIVND (reference sequence). The CDR3 contains 18 residues. The table lists this clone with a few counts. Sequencing used peripheral blood. This clonotype was sampled from a woman of 80 years or more with acute or convalescent COVID-19. The gene calls are TRBV19 and TRBJ2-3, with 7 nucleotides matching TRBD1. Here the CDR3 DNA reads TGTGCCAGTAGTTCCCAGTTCCGGGACAGCACAAAGGGGGATACGCAGTATTTT. Translating it yields CASSSQFRDSTKGDTQYF.